The rows below give T cell receptor beta chains drawn from one sample of a study of response to subunit inactivated influenza vaccine. One entry per CDR3 protein, called by TCRdb with MiXCR from the RT-PCR reads. The sample contains 500,000 to 650,000 distinct CDR3 sequences, 7.5% to 8.5% of which appear only once. The sample consisted of PBMCs from blood, taken around 25 months after vaccination. These receptor sequences come from a man between 50 and 75 years old who received an inactivated influenza vaccine. CDR3s include the opening cysteine and the closing phenylalanine or tryptophan. The D gene is left open where the match is weak. Clone size is shown for a subset of rows, as once, few, many or a class of expanded clone.

>TRBV7-2|NA|TRBJ1-5|many
CASSLAGDGNQPQHF
TGTGCCAGCAGCTTAGCAGGGGACGGCAATCAGCCCCAGCATTTT
>TRBV9|NA|TRBJ2-2|few
CASSEKNPIRGELFF
TGTGCCAGCAGCGAGAAAAATCCAATTCGCGGGGAGCTGTTTTTT
>TRBV19|NA|TRBJ2-5|many
CASRKTGRETQYF
TGTGCCAGCCGAAAAACGGGACGAGAGACCCAGTACTTC
>TRBV20-1|TRBD2|TRBJ2-3|few
CSARPPGLVSDTQYF
TGCAGTGCTAGACCCCCCGGACTAGTTTCAGATACGCAGTATTTT
>TRBV11-2|TRBD1|TRBJ1-1|few
CASSLRTGGISMNTEAFF
TGTGCCAGCAGCCTTAGGACAGGGGGGATCAGCATGAACACTGAAGCTTTCTTT
>TRBV4-3|NA|TRBJ2-7|few
CASSQILGTIYEQYF
TGCGCCAGCAGCCAAATCCTAGGGACCATCTACGAGCAGTACTTC
>TRBV2|NA|TRBJ1-1|many
CASSLYPGPNTEAFF
TGTGCCAGCAGTCTATACCCGGGACCGAACACTGAAGCTTTCTTT
>TRBV29-1|NA|TRBJ2-2|few
CSVVWVNTGELFF
TGCAGCGTTGTCTGGGTAAACACCGGGGAGCTGTTTTTT
>TRBV29-1|NA|TRBJ1-2|few
CSAATGNYGYTF
TGCAGCGCTGCGACGGGAAACTATGGCTACACCTTC
>TRBV24-1|TRBD1|TRBJ2-1|few
CATSDESDRGLGEQFF
TGTGCCACCAGTGATGAGTCAGACAGGGGGCTGGGTGAGCAGTTCTTC
>TRBV3-1|TRBD1|TRBJ2-7|NA
CASSRDRGFGSYEQYF
TGTGCCAGCAGCCGGGACAGGGGGTTTGGCTCCTACGAGCAGTACTTC
>TRBV5-1|TRBD2|TRBJ2-1|medium-sized
CASSLDSGLGSYNEQFF
TGCGCCAGCAGCTTGGATTCAGGACTAGGCTCCTACAATGAGCAGTTCTTC
>TRBV23-1|TRBD2|TRBJ2-7|NA
CASRAQSVTSDDEQYF
TGCGCCAGCAGAGCACAATCGGTGACTAGCGACGACGAGCAGTACTTC
>TRBV7-2|NA|TRBJ1-2|few
CASSLGPMGGIGYTF
TGTGCCAGCAGCTTAGGCCCAATGGGGGGAATTGGCTACACCTTC
>TRBV12-3/TRBV12-4|NA|TRBJ2-5|many
CASSFQTQETQYF
TGTGCCAGCAGTTTCCAGACCCAAGAGACCCAGTACTTC
>TRBV5-1|NA|TRBJ1-6|NA
CASSLAVTGMSSPLHF
TGCGCCAGCAGCTTGGCGGTGACAGGAATGAGTTCACCCCTCCACTTT
>TRBV25-1|NA|TRBJ1-1|many
CASSESTNRMNTEAFF
TGTGCCAGCAGTGAATCAACAAACAGGATGAACACTGAAGCTTTCTTT
>TRBV6-4|NA|TRBJ2-4|NA
CASKSRDGPLGQNIQYF
TGTGCCAGCAAAAGTAGGGACGGACCTTTGGGTCAAAACATTCAGTACTTC
>TRBV6-1|NA|TRBJ1-1|NA
CASTGDTDRKAFF
TGTGCCAGTACCGGGGATACCGACCGAAAAGCTTTCTTT
>TRBV12-3/TRBV12-4|NA|TRBJ1-1|many
CASKASVNTEAFF
TGTGCCAGCAAGGCCAGCGTGAACACTGAAGCTTTCTTT
>TRBV12-3/TRBV12-4|TRBD1|TRBJ1-4|many
CASSNTGGTEKLFF
TGTGCCAGCAGCAATACAGGGGGCACTGAAAAACTGTTTTTT
>TRBV20-1|TRBD1|TRBJ2-3|few
CSGQGSPDTQYF
TGCAGTGGACAGGGTTCCCCAGATACGCAGTATTTT
>TRBV6-1|NA|TRBJ1-4|many
CASSEGTVEKLFF
TGTGCCAGCAGTGAAGGGACAGTCGAAAAACTGTTTTTT
>TRBV25-1|NA|TRBJ2-7|NA
CASSEPGEGAEQYF
TGTGCCAGCAGTGAGCCGGGAGAGGGTGCCGAGCAGTACTTC
>TRBV12-3/TRBV12-4|NA|TRBJ2-5|NA
CASSRTVRGETQYF
TGTGCCAGCAGTCGGACAGTGAGGGGAGAGACCCAGTACTTC
>TRBV6-1|TRBD2|TRBJ2-7|NA
CASSEVGGSYEQYF
TGTGCCAGCAGTGAAGTGGGGGGGTCCTACGAGCAGTACTTC
>TRBV4-3|NA|TRBJ1-6|NA
CASSQARGFNSPLHF
TGCGCCAGCAGCCAAGCCCGAGGTTTTAATTCACCCCTCCACTTT
>TRBV3-1|NA|TRBJ1-5|NA
CASSQDRTNQPQHF
TGTGCCAGCAGCCAAGACCGGACCAATCAGCCCCAGCATTTT
>TRBV9|TRBD1|TRBJ2-3|NA
CASSVEGQGLDTQYF
TGTGCCAGCAGCGTAGAGGGACAGGGTCTGGATACGCAGTATTTT
>TRBV6-1|NA|TRBJ2-7|NA
CASSRTRNRGYEQYF
TGTGCCAGCAGCCGTACTAGGAATCGTGGCTACGAGCAGTACTTC
>TRBV6-5|NA|TRBJ1-3|NA
CASSSDQQGRGNTIYF
TGTGCCAGCAGTTCCGATCAACAGGGAAGGGGAAACACCATATATTTT
>TRBV12-3/TRBV12-4|NA|TRBJ2-1|NA
CASSRSDEQFF
TGTGCCAGCAGCCGTTCTGACGAGCAGTTCTTC
>TRBV18|NA|TRBJ2-1|many
CASSPYSYNEQFF
TGTGCCAGCTCACCCTACTCCTACAATGAGCAGTTCTTC
>TRBV2|NA|TRBJ1-1|NA
CASGGSGGTEAFF
TGTGCCAGCGGGGGTAGCGGGGGAACTGAAGCTTTCTTT
>TRBV6-5|TRBD2|TRBJ2-1|few
CASSYEFASGGAPNEQFF
TGTGCCAGCAGTTACGAGTTCGCTAGCGGGGGGGCCCCCAATGAGCAGTTCTTC
>TRBV28|TRBD2|TRBJ2-7|few
CASSRQWGGYEQYF
TGTGCCAGCAGTCGCCAATGGGGGGGGTACGAGCAGTACTTC
>TRBV5-1|NA|TRBJ1-5|NA
CASRAGGNSNQPQHF
TGCGCCAGCAGAGCCGGGGGAAATAGCAATCAGCCCCAGCATTTT
>TRBV15|NA|TRBJ1-1|once
CATSRRGGGTEAFF
TGTGCCACCAGCAGGAGGGGAGGTGGCACTGAAGCTTTCTTT
>TRBV7-2|NA|TRBJ1-3|NA
CASSLVELGGTGNTIYF
TGTGCCAGCAGCTTAGTAGAGCTGGGGGGAACAGGAAACACCATATATTTT
>TRBV7-9|TRBD2|TRBJ2-5|many
CASSPRLAGGETQYF
TGTGCCAGCAGCCCTCGACTAGCGGGAGGAGAGACCCAGTACTTC
>TRBV29-1|NA|TRBJ2-7|few
CSVELRTDRGRYEQYF
TGCAGCGTTGAACTCCGGACAGACCGAGGGAGGTACGAGCAGTACTTC
>TRBV7-8|TRBD1|TRBJ2-2|NA
CASSLGTRTGNAGELFF
TGTGCCAGCAGCTTAGGGACTCGGACAGGGAATGCCGGGGAGCTGTTTTTT
>TRBV12-3/TRBV12-4|NA|TRBJ2-2|many
CASSPLNGAGELFF
TGTGCCAGCAGTCCCCTCAACGGGGCCGGGGAGCTGTTTTTT
>TRBV9|NA|TRBJ1-1|many
CASSQGAEAFF
TGTGCCAGCAGCCAAGGGGCTGAAGCTTTCTTT
>TRBV2|NA|TRBJ1-5|many
CASSEEGVAQPQHF
TGTGCCAGCAGTGAAGAGGGTGTCGCTCAGCCCCAGCATTTT
>TRBV21-1|NA|TRBJ1-5|many
CASSKVGTEIYSNQPQHF
TGTGCCAGCAGCAAAGTAGGGACAGAGATATATAGCAATCAGCCCCAGCATTTT
>TRBV29-1|NA|TRBJ1-2|few
CSAADAGGYTF
TGCAGCGCCGCGGACGCGGGGGGCTACACCTTC
>TRBV7-2|TRBD1|TRBJ2-7|NA
CASSTGTVSYEQYF
TGTGCCAGCAGCACTGGGACAGTCTCCTACGAGCAGTACTTC
>TRBV7-2|NA|TRBJ2-7|NA
CASSPQGSAFSYEQYF
TGTGCCAGCAGCCCCCAAGGTAGCGCCTTCTCCTACGAGCAGTACTTC
>TRBV7-9|NA|TRBJ1-4|many
CASSPGLFREKLFF
TGTGCCAGCAGCCCGGGCCTCTTCCGTGAAAAACTGTTTTTT
>TRBV7-2|NA|TRBJ2-7|NA
CASSLAWAGGSGQYF
TGTGCCAGCAGCTTAGCTTGGGCAGGAGGTTCAGGGCAGTACTTC
>TRBV4-2|NA|TRBJ2-7|NA
CASSQGDEQYF
TGTGCCAGCAGCCAGGGGGACGAGCAGTACTTC
>TRBV27|NA|TRBJ2-1|few
CASSKRDTLQEFF
TGTGCCAGCAGTAAACGGGACACCTTACAGGAGTTCTTC
>TRBV6-2/TRBV6-3|NA|TRBJ1-5|few
CASSTDNPGLRNQPQHF
TGTGCCAGCAGCACGGACAATCCGGGACTGAGAAATCAGCCCCAGCATTTT
>TRBV30|TRBD2|TRBJ2-1|NA
CAWTSGYNEQFF
TGTGCCTGGACTAGCGGGTACAATGAGCAGTTCTTC